This TCR beta chain comes out of a study of T cells in Graves' hyperthyroidism and ophthalmopathy. This clonotype was seen a few times. CDR3 length equals 17 residues. Germline-derived CDR1 and CDR2 are KGHSH and LQKENI. Trimming at V came to 5 bases and at J to 5 bases, leaving 12 bases not matched to a gene. The source material, RNA transcripts, was used to amplify TCR beta CDR3 regions. The HTBI primer set was used in a first-round RT-PCR of the TCR CDR3. Each CDR3 protein gets one entry after TCRdb re-called the multiplex PCR reads with MiXCR. The sample has about 400,000 distinct CDR3 sequences; 20% to 25% are singletons.

The chain joins TRBV18 to TRBJ1-5; 10 bases match TRBD1. Sequencing was done on a sample of blood. The source is a man in his fifties with Graves' hyperthyroidism. CDR3 sequence: CASSVSGTGATYQPQHF. The CDR3, as DNA: TGTGCCAGCTCAGTCTCCGGGACAGGGGCCACCTATCAGCCCCAGCATTTT.